Sequencing of this TCR beta chain was carried out in a study of shared clonotypes between healthy human individuals (dated by TCRdb to about 2020). For the wider study: A few men and a couple of women, aged 18 to 49 years, made up the cohort. Per donor, three plates each were used for CD4 naive and CD4 memory, two for CD8 naive, and one for CD8 memory. To estimate repertoire size and how much clonotype sharing occurs between individuals, the study deeply sequenced the blood TCR repertoires of roughly 5 healthy adults. Different laboratories and diverse techniques were used to prepare libraries and sequence TCR repertoires, to increase sequencing depth and limit assay-specific biases. Between about 0.8 and 9 billion PBMCs per donor were obtained by leukapheresis.

Comment on this clone: Its antigen target is currently unknown. The input lacks base qualities; no much larger clone sits a single base away.

The donors were healthy, HIV-negative adults who had no recently reported acute infections or vaccinations. All donors were Caucasian adults living in Nashville, Tennessee, USA. Magnetic negative selection was used to enrich CD4+ T cells, after which naive cells were positively selected on CD45RA and the negative fraction became the memory subset. Blood was collected by leukapheresis, and PBMCs were isolated by Ficoll-Histopaque density gradient centrifugation and then cryopreserved in liquid nitrogen vapor phase. Purity and quantity of every magnetically sorted T cell population were checked by analytical flow cytometry. Genomic DNA was isolated from every sorted fraction and measured by UV absorbance on a Nanodrop 2000c. Here is what the overall study found, with its caveats: The genetic and exposure-history diversity represented was limited by the small number of donors. Compared with non-shared clonotypes, clonotypes shared by all four sorted-subset donors had higher generation probabilities. Sampling was limited to blood, and TCR repertoires in tissue likely differ from TCR repertoires in blood. Even with the large sequencing depth, rarefaction of the sorted-subset datasets indicated that sequencing was incomplete. When a few donors were compared, the shared fraction of clonotypes was 5% to 6.5% for naive CD4, around 4% for naive CD8, 2.3% for memory CD4, and 0.3% to 0.5% for memory CD8. Larger estimated clonotype richness was generally found for naive subsets than for memory subsets. Pairwise subsampling indicated that sequencing depth was expected to affect the degree of clonotype sharing among donors.

Using the deep immunoSEQ assay, TCR CDR3 regions were amplified from genomic DNA by multiplex PCR. For each cell subset, the extracted genomic DNA was distributed evenly across all wells of several immunoSEQ 96-well plates, and each plate served as one replicate. For sorted subsets, 200 ng of genomic DNA, equivalent to 25,000 to 30,000 T cell genomes, went into each replicate PCR. Purified libraries were quantified with a Qubit 3.0 fluorometer, sized on a Bioanalyzer 2100, and re-quantified with the KAPA Library Quantification kit. A separate single-read 150-cycle Illumina NextSeq 550 flow cell was used to sequence each immunoSEQ 96-well plate. Turning to the authors' computational methods: Because the immunoSEQ output included only junctional sequences and no quality scores, the filtering could not be the same as the filtering used for full-length reads. To assign V/J genes and CDR3, sequences were annotated using PyIR, a Python wrapper for IgBLAST v1.9, with IMGT germline references. Reads were removed for weak V/J assignments (E-value above 1e-6), missing CDR3, stop codons, out-of-frame junctions, or ambiguous translated residues. V3J clonotypes were defined as sequences sharing the same inferred V gene, J gene, and CDR3 amino acid sequence. To compute the percentage overlap between repertoires, the number of shared unique clonotypes was divided by the size of the smaller repertoire. RTK rarefaction, the Chao1 estimator, and Recon v2.1 estimates of unobserved clonotypes were used to assess repertoire richness. For all TCRbeta clonotypes obtained by the gDNA method from four donors, generation probabilities were computed with OLGA. TCRdb took over this immuneACCESS table, retaining in-frame rearrangements with V and J assigned. Such tables are incomplete; in checked studies, under half of the missing clones stem from an unresolved V gene, and the remainder is unexplained. The V and J calls and clone size were taken over from that table, and D and trimming were inferred from the DNA. This sample gives about 670,000 clones in total; roughly 78% of them show up just once. The top ten hold around 2% of the sample.

From a lookup of the germline V gene, CDR1 and CDR2 are SGHRS and YFSETQ. Trimming accounts for 4 bases at V and 3 bases at J, while the number of junction bases matched to no gene is 7. Counted from cysteine to phenylalanine, this CDR3 has 15 amino acids. Only the CDR3 part of the read is kept: 45 bases, read in frame from the first base. The sequence came from a woman in her twenties or thirties in good health. The rearranged chain carries TRBV5-1 and TRBJ2-3; 8 central nucleotides agree with TRBD1. Sequencing was done on a sample of memory CD4+ T cells sorted from blood. The sample's cell subset or site label, in plain terms: CD45RA-negative fraction. The CDR3 region: CASSPNRGKTDTQYF. The nucleotides read TGCGCCAGCAGCCCGAACAGGGGGAAGACAGATACGCAGTATTTT.